These T cell receptor beta chains were read from a single sample in a study of control samples from healthy donors and cancer patients. Assay used: immunoSEQ multiplex PCR; TCRdb lists only in-frame clones, some missing. The sample lists 100,000 to 150,000 clones; approximately 89% were seen once. Sequenced: PBMCs. The source is a middle-aged man with head and neck cancer. CDR3s include the opening cysteine and the closing phenylalanine or tryptophan. A D gene is named only where the DNA matches it firmly. Only some rows state a clone size, as once, few, many or a class for expanded clones.

CDR3nt	CDR3aa	abundance	v_gene	j_gene	d_gene
TGTGCCAGTCTAGACAGGGTAGCTGGGTACGAGCAGTACTTC	CASLDRVAGYEQYF	-	TRBV28	TRBJ2-7	TRBD1
TGTGCCAGCAAAGGGGCCGGGGGCTCATACGAGCAGTACTTC	CASKGAGGSYEQYF	-	TRBV28	TRBJ2-7	-
TGTGCCAGCAGCTTCGGCGACGGCTACACCTTC	CASSFGDGYTF	-	TRBV11-1	TRBJ1-2	-
TGTGCCAGAGGCCGAGACACGAGCTCCTACAATGAGCAGTTCTTC	CARGRDTSSYNEQFF	-	TRBV21-1	TRBJ2-1	-
TGTGCCAGCAGCCAAGATCAAAGCGGGGCGGATGAGCAGTTCTTC	CASSQDQSGADEQFF	-	TRBV3-1/TRBV3-2	TRBJ2-1	TRBD2
TGTGCCACATTTAGCACAGATACGCAGTATTTT	CATFSTDTQYF	-	TRBV10-3	TRBJ2-3	-
TGTGCCAGCATCCAGGGGATAGCCGGGGAGCTGTTTTTT	CASIQGIAGELFF	-	TRBV6-6	TRBJ2-2	-
TGTGCCAGCAGCGTAGGACAGGGCACAGATACGCAGTATTTT	CASSVGQGTDTQYF	-	TRBV9	TRBJ2-3	-
TGTGCTAGCAGCTTAGATCTAGCTACCTACAATGAGCAGTTCTTC	CASSLDLATYNEQFF	-	TRBV7-7	TRBJ2-1	-
TGTGCCAGTGGCAGTGGGCGGAACACTGAAGCTTTCTTT	CASGSGRNTEAFF	once	TRBV19	TRBJ1-1	-
TGCGCCAGCAGCCCCGGACAGGGAATCAACGAGCAGTACTTC	CASSPGQGINEQYF	-	TRBV5-1	TRBJ2-7	TRBD1
TGTGCCAGCAGCTTAACGAACACCGGGGAGCTGTTTTTT	CASSLTNTGELFF	-	TRBV7-9	TRBJ2-2	-
TGTGCCAGCAGCATCGGGACAGCCGGAGTAGGCTACACCTTC	CASSIGTAGVGYTF	-	TRBV7-8	TRBJ1-2	TRBD1
TGTGCCAGCAGCTTAAACGGCGGGGGCTCTGGAGAGACCCAGTACTTC	CASSLNGGGSGETQYF	-	TRBV7-3	TRBJ2-5	-
TGTGCCAGCTCCTCGACAGACAGTGTAGCCGGGGAGCTGTTTTTT	CASSSTDSVAGELFF	few	TRBV6-4	TRBJ2-2	-
TGTGCCAGCAGCCAATCAGGGGATCGCACTGAAGCTTTCTTT	CASSQSGDRTEAFF	-	TRBV3-1/TRBV3-2	TRBJ1-1	-
TGTGCCACCAGCAGAGATCTGGGGCCAGGGCATGGCTACACCTTC	CATSRDLGPGHGYTF	once	TRBV15	TRBJ1-2	-
TGTGCCAGCAGCGTAGATGGAACCTACGAGCAGTACTTC	CASSVDGTYEQYF	once	TRBV9	TRBJ2-7	-
TGTGCCAGCAGCTTAGTGACAGGGGGCGCGTCTGACAATGAGCAGTTCTTC	CASSLVTGGASDNEQFF	-	TRBV11-2	TRBJ2-1	TRBD1
-	CASSSSSGTGETQYF	-	TRBV28	TRBJ2-5	-
TGCGCCAGCAGCCAAGAGGGCAGGGATATAGATACGCAGTATTTT	CASSQEGRDIDTQYF	-	TRBV4-1	TRBJ2-3	-
TGTGCCTGGACCCGAGGGGAAGAGACCCAGTACTTC	CAWTRGEETQYF	-	TRBV30	TRBJ2-5	-
TGTGCCAGCAGCTTAGGGGTAGCCTACGAGCAGTACTTC	CASSLGVAYEQYF	-	TRBV7-9	TRBJ2-7	-
TGTGCCAGCAGTTACGTAGCGGGACCAGATACGCAGTATTTT	CASSYVAGPDTQYF	once	TRBV27	TRBJ2-3	TRBD2
TGTGCCACCCTCGGCGAGGTACCTCTCTACGAGCAGTACTTC	CATLGEVPLYEQYF	-	TRBV28	TRBJ2-7	-
TGTGCCAGCAGTTTGAACTATGGCTACACCTTC	CASSLNYGYTF	-	TRBV28	TRBJ1-2	-
TGTGCCATCGACAGGGCAAGCTCACCCCTCCACTTT	CAIDRASSPLHF	-	TRBV6-4	TRBJ1-6	TRBD1
TGCGCCAGCAGCTTTATTCCCCACTACGAGCAGTACTTC	CASSFIPHYEQYF	-	TRBV5-1	TRBJ2-7	-
TGTGTCAGAAGCTTACGGCCCACAGGGATGAATTCACCCCTCCACTTT	CVRSLRPTGMNSPLHF	-	TRBV7-5	TRBJ1-6	-
TGTGCCACCCGTTCAGGGATCCTCAAGACCGGGGAGCTGTTTTTT	CATRSGILKTGELFF	-	TRBV19	TRBJ2-2	-
TGCAGTGCTAGTGAACAGACAGGTAGCTATGGCTACACCTTC	CSASEQTGSYGYTF	-	TRBV20-1	TRBJ1-2	-
TGTGCCAGCAGCTTAGAGGGGAGCAGGTCCTATAATTCACCCCTCCACTTT	CASSLEGSRSYNSPLHF	-	TRBV7-9	TRBJ1-6	-
TGTGCCAGCAGCTTCCGTACGGGGGAAAAACTGTTTTTT	CASSFRTGEKLFF	-	TRBV12-3/TRBV12-4	TRBJ1-4	-
TGTGCCAGCAGTTACGGGGTAGATTCCGGGGAGCTGTTTTTT	CASSYGVDSGELFF	-	TRBV6-5	TRBJ2-2	-
TGTGCCAGCAGCGCCAGACAGACCCGAACCGGGGAGCTGTTTTTT	CASSARQTRTGELFF	-	TRBV9	TRBJ2-2	-
TGTGCCAGCAGCGGCGCCGACAGGGGGCGTACTGAAGCTTTCTTT	CASSGADRGRTEAFF	once	TRBV2	TRBJ1-1	TRBD1
TGTGCCAGCAGCTCCGTCGGGGGGAGGACTGAAGCTTTCTTT	CASSSVGGRTEAFF	-	TRBV11-2	TRBJ1-1	-
TGTGCCAGCAGACCCCCTAGGCACGAGCAGTACTTC	CASRPPRHEQYF	-	TRBV28	TRBJ2-7	-
TGTGCCAGCATCCCCTCCTGGACAGGCTCACCCCTCCACTTT	CASIPSWTGSPLHF	-	TRBV28	TRBJ1-6	TRBD1
TGTGCCATCAGCGGGGACAGGACCTACACCGGGGAGCTGTTTTTT	CAISGDRTYTGELFF	-	TRBV10-3	TRBJ2-2	TRBD1
TGCGCCAGCAGCTTGCTTTTCGGGACAGGGGTTCCCACCACCTACGAGCAGTACTTC	CASSLLFGTGVPTTYEQYF	-	TRBV5-1	TRBJ2-7	TRBD1
TGTGCCAGCAGTTTCAGCGGGTTCTCCTACAATGAGCAGTTCTTC	CASSFSGFSYNEQFF	-	TRBV2	TRBJ2-1	-